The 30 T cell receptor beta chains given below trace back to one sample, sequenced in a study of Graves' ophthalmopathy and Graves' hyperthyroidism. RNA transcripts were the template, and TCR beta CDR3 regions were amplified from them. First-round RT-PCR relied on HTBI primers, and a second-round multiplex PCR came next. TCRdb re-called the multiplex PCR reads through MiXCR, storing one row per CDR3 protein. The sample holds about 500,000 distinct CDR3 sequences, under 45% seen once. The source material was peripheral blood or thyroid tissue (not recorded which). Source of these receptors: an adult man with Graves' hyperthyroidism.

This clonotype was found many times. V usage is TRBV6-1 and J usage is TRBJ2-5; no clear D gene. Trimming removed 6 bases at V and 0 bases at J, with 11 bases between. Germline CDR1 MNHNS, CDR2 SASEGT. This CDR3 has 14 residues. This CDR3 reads CASRGIGYQETQYF. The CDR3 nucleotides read TGTGCCAGCAGGGGGATAGGGTACCAAGAGACCCAGTACTTC.

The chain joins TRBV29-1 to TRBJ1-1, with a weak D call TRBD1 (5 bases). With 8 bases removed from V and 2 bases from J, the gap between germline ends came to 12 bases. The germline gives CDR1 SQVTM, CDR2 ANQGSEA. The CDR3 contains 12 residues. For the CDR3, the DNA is TGCAGCAGTGTACAGGCTAACACTGAAGCTTTCTTT. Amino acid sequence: CSSVQANTEAFF. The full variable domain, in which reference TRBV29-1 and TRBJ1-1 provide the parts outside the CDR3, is SAVISQKPSRDICQRGTSLTIQCQVDSQVTMMFWYRQQPGQSLTLIATANQGSEATYESGFVIDKFPISRPNLTFSTLTVSNMSPEDSSIYLCSSVQANTEAFFGQGTRLTVV.

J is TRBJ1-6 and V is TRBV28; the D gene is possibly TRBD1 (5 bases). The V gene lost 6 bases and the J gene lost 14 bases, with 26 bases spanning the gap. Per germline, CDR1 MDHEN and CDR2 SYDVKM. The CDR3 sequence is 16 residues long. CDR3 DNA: TGTGCCAGCAGCGACCCTGGGACGGGAGATCGTTTGGCCCTCCACTTT. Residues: CASSDPGTGDRLALHF.

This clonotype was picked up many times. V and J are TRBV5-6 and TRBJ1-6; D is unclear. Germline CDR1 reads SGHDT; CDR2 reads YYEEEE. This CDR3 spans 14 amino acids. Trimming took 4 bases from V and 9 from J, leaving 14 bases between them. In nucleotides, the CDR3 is TGTGCCAGCAGCCTCCCTAACGCGGGTTCACCCCTCCACTTT. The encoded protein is CASSLPNAGSPLHF.

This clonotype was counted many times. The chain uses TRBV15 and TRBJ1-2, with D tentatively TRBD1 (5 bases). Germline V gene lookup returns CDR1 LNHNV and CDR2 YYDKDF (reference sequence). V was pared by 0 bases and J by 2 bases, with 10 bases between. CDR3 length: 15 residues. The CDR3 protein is CATSREGGGNYGYTF. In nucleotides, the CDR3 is TGTGCCACCAGCAGAGAAGGCGGGGGGAACTATGGCTACACCTTC. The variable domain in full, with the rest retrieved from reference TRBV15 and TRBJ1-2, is DAMVIQNPRYQVTQFGKPVTLSCSQTLNHNVMYWYQQKSSQAPKLLFHYYDKDFNNEADTPDNFQSRRPNTSFCFLDIRSPGLGDTAMYLCATSREGGGNYGYTFGSGTRLTVV.

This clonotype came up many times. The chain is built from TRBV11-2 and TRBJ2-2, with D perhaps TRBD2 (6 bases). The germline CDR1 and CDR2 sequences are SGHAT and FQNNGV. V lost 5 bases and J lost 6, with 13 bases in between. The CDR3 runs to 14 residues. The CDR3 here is CASSPGSGAGELFF. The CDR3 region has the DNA TGTGCCAGCAGCCCCGGGAGTGGGGCCGGGGAGCTGTTTTTT.

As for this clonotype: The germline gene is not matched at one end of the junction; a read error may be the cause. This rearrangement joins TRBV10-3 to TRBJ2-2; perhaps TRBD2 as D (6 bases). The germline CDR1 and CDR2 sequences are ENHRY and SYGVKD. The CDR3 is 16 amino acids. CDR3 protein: CASSYSRQGGTGELFF. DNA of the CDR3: TGTGCCAGCAGTTACTCTAGGCAGGGAGGCACCGGGGAGCTGTTTTTT.

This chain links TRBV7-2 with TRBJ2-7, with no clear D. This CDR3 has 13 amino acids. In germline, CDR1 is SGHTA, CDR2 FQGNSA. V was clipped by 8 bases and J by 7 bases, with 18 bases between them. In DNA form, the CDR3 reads TGTGCCAGCCGAGGATTAGGTGTTAATGAGCAGTACTTC. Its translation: CASRGLGVNEQYF.

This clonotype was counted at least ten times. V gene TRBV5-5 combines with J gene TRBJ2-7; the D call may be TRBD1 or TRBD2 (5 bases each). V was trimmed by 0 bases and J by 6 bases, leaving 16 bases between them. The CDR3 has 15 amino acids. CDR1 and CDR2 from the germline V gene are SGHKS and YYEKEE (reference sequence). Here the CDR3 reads CASSLVAGTGSEQYF. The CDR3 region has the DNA TGTGCCAGCAGCTTGGTCGCAGGGACCGGGTCCGAGCAGTACTTC.

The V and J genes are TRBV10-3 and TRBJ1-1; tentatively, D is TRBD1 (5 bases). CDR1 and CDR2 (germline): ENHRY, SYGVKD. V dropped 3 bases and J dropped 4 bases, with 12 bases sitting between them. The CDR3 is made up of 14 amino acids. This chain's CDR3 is CAISDGGRFTEAFF. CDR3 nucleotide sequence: TGTGCCATCAGTGACGGGGGACGGTTCACTGAAGCTTTCTTT.

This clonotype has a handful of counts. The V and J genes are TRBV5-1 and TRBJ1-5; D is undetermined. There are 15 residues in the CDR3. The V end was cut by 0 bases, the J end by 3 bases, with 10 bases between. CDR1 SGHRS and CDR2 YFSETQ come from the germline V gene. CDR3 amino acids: CASSLASGTNQPQHF. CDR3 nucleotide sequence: TGCGCCAGCAGCTTGGCCTCGGGAACCAATCAGCCCCAGCATTTT.

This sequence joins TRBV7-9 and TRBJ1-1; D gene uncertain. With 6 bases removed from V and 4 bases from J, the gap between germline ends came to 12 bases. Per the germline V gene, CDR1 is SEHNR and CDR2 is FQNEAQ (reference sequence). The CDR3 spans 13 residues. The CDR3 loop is CASSEALFTEAFF. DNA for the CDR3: TGTGCCAGCAGTGAAGCGCTTTTCACTGAAGCTTTCTTT.

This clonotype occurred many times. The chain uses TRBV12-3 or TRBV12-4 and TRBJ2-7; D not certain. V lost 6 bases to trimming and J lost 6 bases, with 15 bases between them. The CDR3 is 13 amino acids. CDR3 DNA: TGTGCCAGCAGCCTATCAGTCCGTTCCGAGCAGTACTTC. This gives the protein CASSLSVRSEQYF.

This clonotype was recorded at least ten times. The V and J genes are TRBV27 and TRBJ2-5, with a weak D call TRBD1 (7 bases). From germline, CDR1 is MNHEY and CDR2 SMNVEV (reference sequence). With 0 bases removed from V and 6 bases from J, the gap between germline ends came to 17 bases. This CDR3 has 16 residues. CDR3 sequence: CASSLSGVGGGKTQYF. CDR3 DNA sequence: TGTGCCAGCAGTTTATCTGGGGTAGGGGGCGGGAAGACCCAGTACTTC.

The CDR3 here is CASSEWGVTGELFF. CDR3 in DNA: TGTGCCAGCAGTGAATGGGGGGTCACCGGGGAGCTGTTTTTT. This chain links TRBV25-1 with TRBJ2-2; possibly TRBD2 for D (6 bases). Germline V gene sequence: CDR1 MGHDK, CDR2 SYGVNS. Trimming left V 1 base short and J 4 bases short, with 7 bases between. This CDR3 is built from 14 residues.

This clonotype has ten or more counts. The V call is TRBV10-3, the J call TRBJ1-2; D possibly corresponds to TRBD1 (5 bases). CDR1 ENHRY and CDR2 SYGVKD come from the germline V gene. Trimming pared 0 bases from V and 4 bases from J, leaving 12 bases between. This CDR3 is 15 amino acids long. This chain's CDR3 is CAISESNGQGYGYTF. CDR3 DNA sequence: TGTGCCATCAGTGAGTCGAATGGCCAGGGCTATGGCTACACCTTC.

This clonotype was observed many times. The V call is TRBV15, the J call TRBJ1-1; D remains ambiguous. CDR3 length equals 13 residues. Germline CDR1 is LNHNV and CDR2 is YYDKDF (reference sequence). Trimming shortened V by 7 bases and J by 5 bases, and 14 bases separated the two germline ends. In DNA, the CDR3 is TGTGCCACCAATGGAGCTATGGGTACTGAAGCTTTCTTT. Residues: CATNGAMGTEAFF.

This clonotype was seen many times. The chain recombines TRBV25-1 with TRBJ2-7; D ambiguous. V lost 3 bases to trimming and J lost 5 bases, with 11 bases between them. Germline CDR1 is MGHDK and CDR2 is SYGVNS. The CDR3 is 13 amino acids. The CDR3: CASSDGYSNEQYF. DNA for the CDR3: TGTGCCAGCAGTGACGGGTACTCAAACGAGCAGTACTTC.

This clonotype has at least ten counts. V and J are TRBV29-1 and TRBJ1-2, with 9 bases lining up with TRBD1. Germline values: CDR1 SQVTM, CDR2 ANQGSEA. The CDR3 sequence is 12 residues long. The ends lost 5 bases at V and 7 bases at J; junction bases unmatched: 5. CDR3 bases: TGCAGCGTTACAGGGGGCGCCGGTGGCTACACCTTC. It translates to CSVTGGAGGYTF.

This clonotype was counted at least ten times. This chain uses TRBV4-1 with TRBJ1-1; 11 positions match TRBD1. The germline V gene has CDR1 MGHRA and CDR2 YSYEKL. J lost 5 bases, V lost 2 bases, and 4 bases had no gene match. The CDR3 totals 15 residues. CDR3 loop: CASSQNRDRGTEAFF. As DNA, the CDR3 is TGCGCCAGCAGCCAAAACAGGGACAGGGGGACTGAAGCTTTCTTT.

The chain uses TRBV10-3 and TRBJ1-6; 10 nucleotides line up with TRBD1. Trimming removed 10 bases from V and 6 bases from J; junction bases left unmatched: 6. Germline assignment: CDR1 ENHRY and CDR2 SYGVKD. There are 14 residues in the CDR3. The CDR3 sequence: CASKTGGLNSPLHF. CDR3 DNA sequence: TGTGCCAGCAAGACAGGGGGCCTTAATTCACCCCTCCACTTT.

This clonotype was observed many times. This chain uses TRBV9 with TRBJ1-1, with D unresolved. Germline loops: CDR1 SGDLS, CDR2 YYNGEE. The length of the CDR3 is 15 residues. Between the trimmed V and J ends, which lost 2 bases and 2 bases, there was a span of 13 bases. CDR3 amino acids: CASSVPEGLNTEAFF. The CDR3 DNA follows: TGTGCCAGCAGCGTCCCGGAGGGCCTCAACACTGAAGCTTTCTTT. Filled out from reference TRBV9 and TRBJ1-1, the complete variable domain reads DSGVTQTPKHLITATGQRVTLRCSPRSGDLSVYWYQQSLDQGLQFLIQYYNGEERAKGNILERFSAQQFPDLHSELNLSSLELGDSALYFCASSVPEGLNTEAFFGQGTRLTVV.

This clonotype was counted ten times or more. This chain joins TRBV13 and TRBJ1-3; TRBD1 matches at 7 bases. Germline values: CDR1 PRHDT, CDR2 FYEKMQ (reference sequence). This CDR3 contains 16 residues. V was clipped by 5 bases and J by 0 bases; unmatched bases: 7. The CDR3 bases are TGTGCCAGCAGCAACATAGGGACAGTCTCTGGAAACACCATATATTTT. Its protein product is CASSNIGTVSGNTIYF. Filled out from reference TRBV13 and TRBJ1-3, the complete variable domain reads AAGVIQSPRHLIKEKRETATLKCYPIPRHDTVYWYQQGPGQDPQFLISFYEKMQSDKGSIPDRFSAQQFSDYHSELNMSSLELGDSALYFCASSNIGTVSGNTIYFGEGSWLTVV.

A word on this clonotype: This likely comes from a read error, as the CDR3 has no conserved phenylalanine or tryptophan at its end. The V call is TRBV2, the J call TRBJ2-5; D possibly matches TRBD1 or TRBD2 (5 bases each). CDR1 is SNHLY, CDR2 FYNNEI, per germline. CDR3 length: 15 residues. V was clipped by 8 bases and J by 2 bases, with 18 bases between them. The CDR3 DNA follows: TGTGCCAGCGACCCTGGGACGGTACCTCAAGAGACCCAGTACCTC. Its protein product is CASDPGTVPQETQYL.

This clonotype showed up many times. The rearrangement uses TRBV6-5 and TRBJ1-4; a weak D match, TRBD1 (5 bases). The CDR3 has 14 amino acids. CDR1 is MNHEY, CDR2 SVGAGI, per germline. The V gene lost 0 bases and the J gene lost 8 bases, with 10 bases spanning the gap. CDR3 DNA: TGTGCCAGCAGTTACTCGGGGACTGGCGAAAAACTGTTTTTT. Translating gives CASSYSGTGEKLFF.

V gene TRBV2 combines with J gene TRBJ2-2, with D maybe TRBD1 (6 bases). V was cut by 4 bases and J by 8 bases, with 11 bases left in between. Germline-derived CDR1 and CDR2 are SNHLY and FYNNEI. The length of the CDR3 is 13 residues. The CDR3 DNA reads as TGTGCCAGCAGTGTAGAGGGGGTAGGGGAGCTGTTTTTT. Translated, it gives CASSVEGVGELFF.

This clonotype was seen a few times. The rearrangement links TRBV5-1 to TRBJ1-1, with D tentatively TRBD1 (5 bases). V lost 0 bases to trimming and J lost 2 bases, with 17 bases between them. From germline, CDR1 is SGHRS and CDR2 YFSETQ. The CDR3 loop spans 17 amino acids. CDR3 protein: CASSLAPGGRGNTEAFF. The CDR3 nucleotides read TGCGCCAGCAGCTTGGCCCCGGGGGGGAGGGGAAACACTGAAGCTTTCTTT.

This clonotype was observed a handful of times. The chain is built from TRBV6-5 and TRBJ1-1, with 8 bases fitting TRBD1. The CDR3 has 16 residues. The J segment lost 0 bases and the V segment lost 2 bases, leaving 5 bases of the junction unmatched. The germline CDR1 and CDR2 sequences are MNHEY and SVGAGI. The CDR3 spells CASSYAYRGLNTEAFF. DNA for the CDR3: TGTGCCAGCAGTTACGCATACAGGGGGTTGAACACTGAAGCTTTCTTT.

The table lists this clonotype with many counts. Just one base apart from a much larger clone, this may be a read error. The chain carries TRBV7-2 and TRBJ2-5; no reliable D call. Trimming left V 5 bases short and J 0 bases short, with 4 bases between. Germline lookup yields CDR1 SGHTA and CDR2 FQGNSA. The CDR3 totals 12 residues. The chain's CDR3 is CASSHYQETQYF. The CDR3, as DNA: TGTGCCAGCAGCCACTACCAAGAGACCCAGTACTTC.

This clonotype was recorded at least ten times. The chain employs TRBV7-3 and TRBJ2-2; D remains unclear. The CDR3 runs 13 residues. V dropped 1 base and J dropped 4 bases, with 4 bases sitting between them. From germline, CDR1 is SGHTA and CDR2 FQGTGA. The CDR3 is CASSLMPTGELFF. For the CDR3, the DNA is TGTGCCAGCAGCTTAATGCCCACCGGGGAGCTGTTTTTT.